These 14 T cell receptor beta chains came from one sample sequenced in a study of radiation and T cells in renal cell carcinoma (dated by TCRdb to 2020 to 2022). The sample's time point label, in plain terms: baseline pretreatment blood. According to the study, the label for this sample's treatment or condition signals: 15 Gy SBRT to primary tumor, nephrectomy 4 weeks later. The library was generated by the immunoSEQ multiplex PCR assay. Sourced from immuneACCESS, this table was stored by TCRdb with only in-frame sequences that have V and J called. A share of the clones is absent; for the studies checked, an unresolved V gene accounts for under half, and the remainder has no known explanation. This sample comprises roughly 150,000 clones, about nine tenths of them detected only once. In total, the top ten clones hold 4.1% of the sample. Sequenced material: blood, taken from a patient whose treatment included radiotherapy and nephrectomy. Receptors were obtained from a woman aged 70-85 years with renal cell carcinoma.

V and J are TRBV5-4 and TRBJ2-7; D tentatively fits TRBD1 or TRBD2 (6 bases each). V shed 6 bases and J shed 1 base, with 17 bases lying between them. Germline V gene data show CDR1 as SGHNT and CDR2 as YYREEE (reference sequence). This CDR3 has 15 residues. The CDR3 nucleotides are TGTGCCAGCAACCAAAGGGGGGCCGCATCCTACGAGCAGTACTTC. Translated: CASNQRGAASYEQYF.

V is TRBV5-1 and J is TRBJ1-1; D call uncertain. V lost 5 bases, J lost 0 bases, and 14 bases lay in between. This CDR3 is 15 amino acids long. Germline values: CDR1 SGHRS, CDR2 YFSETQ. The CDR3 bases are TGCGCCAGCAGTAGGCAGCCAACCATGAACACTGAAGCTTTCTTT. Translation: CASSRQPTMNTEAFF. Drawing the rest from reference TRBV5-1 and TRBJ1-1, the complete variable domain is KAGVTQTPRYLIKTRGQQVTLSCSPISGHRSVSWYQQTPGQGLQFLFEYFSETQRNKGNFPGRFSGRQFSNSRSEMNVSTLELGDSALYLCASSRQPTMNTEAFFGQGTRLTVV.

CDR3 sequence reads: CASSSDFWETQYF. DNA of the CDR3: TGTGCCAGCAGCTCTGACTTCTGGGAGACCCAGTACTTC. The chain recombines TRBV5-4 with TRBJ2-5; D is ambiguous. V was clipped by 3 bases and J by 5 bases, with 11 bases between them. Germline CDR1 and CDR2: SGHNT and YYREEE (reference sequence). The CDR3 length is 13 residues.

The chain recombines TRBV19 with TRBJ2-2; no firm D call. Germline V gives CDR1 LNHDA, CDR2 SQIVND (reference sequence). The CDR3 consists of 15 residues. V shed 3 bases and J shed 1 base, with 9 bases lying between them. This CDR3 is CASSIGRRNTGELFF. The CDR3 DNA reads TGTGCCAGTAGTATCGGCAGGAGGAACACCGGGGAGCTGTTTTTT.

Worth noting for this clone: At one end, the junction sequence differs from germline, possibly due to a read error. V gene TRBV14 combines with J gene TRBJ2-7; perhaps TRBD2 as D (5 bases). CDR3 length: 13 residues. Germline CDR1 reads SGHDN; CDR2 reads FVKESK. CDR3 nucleotides: TGTGCCAGCAGCCAGAACCAACGGGGTAATTGTGACTTC. It yields the protein CASSQNQRGNCDF.

The chain carries TRBV5-1 and TRBJ1-1, with 7 bases lining up with TRBD1. V lost 5 bases, J lost 6 bases, and 13 bases stayed unmatched. In germline, CDR1 is SGHRS, CDR2 YFSETQ. This CDR3 is 15 amino acids long. The CDR3 region has the DNA TGCGCCAGCAGACCTCAAACAGGGGCAGGCGCTGAAGCTTTCTTT. Residues: CASRPQTGAGAEAFF.

V and J are TRBV7-3 and TRBJ1-1; D might be TRBD1 (6 bases). Germline V gives CDR1 SGHTA, CDR2 FQGTGA. With 1 base removed from V and 2 bases from J, the gap between germline ends came to 11 bases. The CDR3 extends over 15 amino acids. The CDR3 DNA sequence: TGTGCCAGCAGCTTAAGCCCGGGGGCAAACACTGAAGCTTTCTTT. Translating gives CASSLSPGANTEAFF.

The V gene is TRBV7-8, the J gene TRBJ1-1, with 8 bases identical to TRBD1. This CDR3 is built from 14 residues. V lost 3 bases and J lost 1; bases outside the gene matches: 1. Per the germline V gene, CDR1 is SGHVS and CDR2 is FQNEAQ. The CDR3 region has the DNA TGTGCCAGCAGCTTGACAGGGGAGAACACTGAAGCTTTCTTT. It translates to CASSLTGENTEAFF.

The chain has TRBV5-4 and TRBJ1-2; no clear D. CDR3 length equals 13 residues. Trimming removed 0 bases from V and 1 base from J, with 4 bases in between. Germline loops: CDR1 SGHNT, CDR2 YYREEE (reference sequence). The DNA for the CDR3 is TGTGCCAGCAGCTTGGTAGATAACTATGGCTACACCTTC. It translates to CASSLVDNYGYTF.

This clone was observed a few times. This chain uses TRBV6-5 with TRBJ1-3; D is perhaps TRBD1 (5 bases). The V gene's germline CDR1 is MNHEY and CDR2 SVGAGI. With 8 bases removed from V and 2 bases from J, the gap between germline ends came to 10 bases. There are 13 residues in the CDR3. The CDR3 DNA follows: TGTGCCAGCCGGGCAGGGACTGGAAACACCATATATTTT. As protein: CASRAGTGNTIYF.

The chain uses TRBV27 and TRBJ1-2; TRBD1 aligns across 7 bases. Germline CDR1 reads MNHEY; CDR2 reads SMNVEV (reference sequence). CDR3 length equals 16 residues. V was pared by 1 base and J by 8 bases, with 13 bases of the junction left unmatched. Here the CDR3 reads CASSLWGGQAIDGYTF. The CDR3 DNA reads TGTGCCAGCAGTTTATGGGGTGGACAGGCAATTGACGGCTACACCTTC.

This chain uses TRBV5-6 with TRBJ2-1, with 11 bases matching TRBD1. The V gene end was trimmed by 3 bases and the J gene end by 7 bases; junction bases not matched to a gene: 3. The CDR3 contains 14 residues. Germline CDR1 SGHDT, CDR2 YYEEEE. The CDR3 loop is CASSWTGGRNEQFF. CDR3 sequence (DNA): TGTGCCAGCAGCTGGACAGGGGGCAGGAATGAGCAGTTCTTC.

In its sample, this clone was seen a few times. The genes are TRBV29-1 and TRBJ1-1; no definite D call. The CDR3 is made up of 10 amino acids. Germline CDR1 and CDR2: SQVTM and ANQGSEA. Trimming left V 7 bases short and J 5 bases short, with 8 bases between. CDR3 residues: CSALYTEAFF. CDR3 bases: TGCAGCGCCCTTTATACTGAAGCTTTCTTT.

The gene calls are TRBV4-2 and TRBJ2-3; D might be TRBD2 (6 bases). Germline values: CDR1 LGHNA, CDR2 YNFKEQ. Trimming stripped 8 bases from V and 2 bases from J, with 11 bases between. This CDR3 region has 13 residues. The CDR3 region is CASAQGLTDTQYF. CDR3 DNA sequence: TGTGCCAGCGCGCAGGGACTCACAGATACGCAGTATTTT.